A single sample gave rise to the 28 T cell receptor beta chains below, sequenced in a study of OX40 agonist ivuxolimab in advanced cancers. Sequencing used immunoSEQ multiplex PCR; TCRdb keeps in-frame clones, though not all of them. Of approximately 40,000 clones in the sample, 80% were seen once. Here the sequenced sample was CD4+ or CD8+ T cells sorted from blood, taken in a trial of the OX40 agonist ivuxolimab. These receptors originate from an adult with an advanced solid tumor such as melanoma, head and neck, liver or kidney cancer.

The chain has TRBV6-5 and TRBJ1-1; maybe TRBD1 (5 bases). Germline V gives CDR1 MNHEY, CDR2 SVGAGI. Deletions cut 3 bases from V and 4 bases from J, with 12 bases between. The CDR3 has 14 amino acids. The CDR3 DNA reads as TGTGCCAGCAGTTATTTGGCCGGGGGCACTGAAGCTTTCTTT. Protein product: CASSYLAGGTEAFF.

The chain carries TRBV7-2 and TRBJ2-5; D possibly corresponds to TRBD1 (6 bases). CDR1 is SGHTA, CDR2 FQGNSA, per germline. CDR3 length: 15 amino acids. With 6 bases removed from V and 5 bases from J, the gap between germline ends came to 19 bases. The CDR3 DNA is TGTGCCAGCAGTCCTCAACTCGGTCAGGGGGAGACCCAGTACTTC. Translating gives CASSPQLGQGETQYF. The full variable domain, completed using reference TRBV7-2 and TRBJ2-5, is GAGVSQSPSNKVTEKGKDVELRCDPISGHTALYWYRQSLGQGLEFLIYFQGNSAPDKSGLPSDRFSAERTGGSVSTLTIQRTQQEDSAVYLCASSPQLGQGETQYFGPGTRLLVL.

The chain has TRBV28 and TRBJ1-1, with D possibly TRBD1 on 6 matching bases. The CDR3 has 16 amino acids. The V end lost 6 bases, the J end lost 0 bases, and 17 bases lay between the germline ends. Per germline, CDR1 MDHEN and CDR2 SYDVKM. The CDR3 coding sequence is TGTGCCAGCAGAACTGCCGCAGGGGAGTTGAACACTGAAGCTTTCTTT. The encoded protein is CASRTAAGELNTEAFF.

This clone was detected once. The J gene is TRBJ2-3, the V gene TRBV15; D tentatively reads TRBD1 or TRBD2 (5 bases each). Trimming removed 5 bases at V and 7 bases at J, with 13 bases between. This CDR3 spans 13 amino acids. Germline loops: CDR1 LNHNV, CDR2 YYDKDF (reference sequence). The CDR3 protein is CATSGVWGYTQYF. The CDR3 DNA follows: TGTGCCACCAGCGGGGTTTGGGGGTATACGCAGTATTTT.

The chain joins TRBV6-5 to TRBJ1-5; the match to TRBD1 covers 7 bases. With 4 bases clipped from V and 6 bases from J, the junction kept 6 bases outside the gene matches. The CDR3 has 14 residues. The germline CDR1 and CDR2 sequences are MNHEY and SVGAGI. The CDR3 is CASSSGGDRQPQHF. The CDR3 nucleotides are TGTGCCAGCAGTTCAGGGGGAGATCGTCAGCCCCAGCATTTT.

This clone was counted between two and nine times. The chain employs TRBV30 and TRBJ1-6; D remains ambiguous. Germline loops: CDR1 GTSNPN, CDR2 SVGIG (reference sequence). This CDR3 has 13 residues. Trimming cost V 3 bases and J 8 bases, with 11 bases left between them. The CDR3 reads CAWSKIDDSPLHF. The CDR3 bases are TGTGCCTGGAGCAAAATTGACGATTCACCCCTCCACTTT.

The V and J genes are TRBV4-1 and TRBJ2-1; TRBD2 aligns across 9 bases. The V and J ends lost 1 base and 2 bases, in that order; junction bases with no gene match: 3. This CDR3 spans 16 amino acids. CDR1 and CDR2 from the germline V gene are MGHRA and YSYEKL. The CDR3, as DNA: TGCGCCAGCAGCCAAGGACTAGCGGCGACCTACAATGAGCAGTTCTTC. It is translated as CASSQGLAATYNEQFF.

This rearrangement joins TRBV5-1 to TRBJ2-2, with 10 nucleotides matching TRBD1. Trimming took 3 bases from V and 3 from J; bases not matched to a gene: 2. Germline values: CDR1 SGHRS, CDR2 YFSETQ. There are 15 residues in the CDR3. CDR3 nucleotide sequence: TGCGCCAGCAGCTGGGGACAGGGGCACACCGGGGAGCTGTTTTTT. Its translation: CASSWGQGHTGELFF.

V usage is TRBV11-2 and J usage is TRBJ1-3, with a possible D match to TRBD1 (5 bases). Germline assignment: CDR1 SGHAT and CDR2 FQNNGV. V was cut by 4 bases and J by 0 bases, with 16 bases left in between. The CDR3 is 17 amino acids. CDR3 nucleotide sequence: TGTGCCAGCAGCTACGGACCGGGACCTGGCTCTGGAAACACCATATATTTT. Its translation is CASSYGPGPGSGNTIYF.

The rearrangement joins TRBV30 to TRBJ2-2, with a tentative D call TRBD1 (5 bases). The CDR3 is 14 residues long. The germline V gene encodes CDR1 GTSNPN and CDR2 SVGIG (reference sequence). V lost 4 bases and J lost 0, with 9 bases in between. The chain's CDR3 is CAWMWTTNTGELFF. The CDR3 DNA sequence: TGTGCCTGGATGTGGACAACGAACACCGGGGAGCTGTTTTTT.

The chain joins TRBV29-1 to TRBJ1-5, with D unresolved. Per the germline V gene, CDR1 is SQVTM and CDR2 is ANQGSEA. Trimming removed 4 bases from V and 3 bases from J, with 7 bases in between. The CDR3 has 12 residues. CDR3 DNA: TGCAGCGTTGGAGGGTTCAATCAGCCCCAGCATTTT. Translated, it gives CSVGGFNQPQHF.

The V and J genes are TRBV19 and TRBJ2-6; no clear D. The germline CDR1 and CDR2 sequences are LNHDA and SQIVND (reference sequence). CDR3 length: 15 residues. Trimming stripped 3 bases from V and 0 bases from J, with 6 bases between. CDR3: CASSMGNSGANVLTF. CDR3 DNA sequence: TGTGCCAGTAGTATGGGGAACTCTGGGGCCAACGTCCTGACTTTC.

The gene calls are TRBV5-8 and TRBJ1-1; D is uncertain. The CDR3 extends over 15 amino acids. Germline loops: CDR1 SGHTS, CDR2 YDEGEE. V was clipped by 3 bases and J by 8 bases, with 20 bases between them. The CDR3 region has the DNA TGTGCCAGCAGCTCTGATTCCGGGAGGATTCCCGAAGCTTTCTTT. It encodes CASSSDSGRIPEAFF.

This clone was seen a handful of times. The chain joins TRBV2 to TRBJ2-3, with 11 bases aligning to TRBD2. V shed 6 bases and J 0 bases; nucleotides not matched to a gene: 2. The V gene's germline CDR1 is SNHLY and CDR2 FYNNEI. The CDR3 contains 15 residues. The CDR3 reads CASSLAGGSTDTQYF. The CDR3 region has the DNA TGTGCCAGCAGCCTAGCGGGGGGTAGCACAGATACGCAGTATTTT.

The V and J genes are TRBV6-6 and TRBJ2-3, with D hard to call. Between the trimmed V and J ends, which lost 5 bases and 6 bases, there was a span of 12 bases. The CDR3 totals 13 residues. CDR1 is MNHNY, CDR2 SVGAGI, per germline (reference sequence). CDR3 DNA sequence: TGTGCCAGCAGTAAGGCGGTGGCGGATACGCAGTATTTT. This sequence encodes CASSKAVADTQYF.

This chain joins TRBV7-6 and TRBJ2-5, with D perhaps TRBD2 (5 bases). Germline loops: CDR1 SGHVS, CDR2 FNYEAQ. Between the trimmed V and J ends, which lost 5 bases and 2 bases, there was a span of 9 bases. The CDR3 consists of 13 residues. CDR3 in DNA: TGTGCCAGCAGCCGAGGGCGGCAAGAGACCCAGTACTTC. Translating it yields CASSRGRQETQYF.

This clone was observed a handful of times. The rearrangement links TRBV30 to TRBJ2-1; no clear D. CDR3 length: 15 residues. Germline V lookup: CDR1 GTSNPN, CDR2 SVGIG (reference sequence). With 0 bases removed from V and 6 bases from J, the gap between germline ends came to 15 bases. This CDR3 reads CAWSVRRILGNEQFF. The CDR3 DNA reads as TGTGCCTGGAGTGTTAGACGTATCCTTGGCAATGAGCAGTTCTTC.

V gene TRBV19 combines with J gene TRBJ2-6, with TRBD2 matching over 7 bases. Germline trimming cut 5 bases from V and 0 bases from J; bases unmatched to any gene: 16. The CDR3 loop spans 20 amino acids. The germline gives CDR1 LNHDA, CDR2 SQIVND (reference sequence). CDR3 nucleotides: TGTGCCAGTAGTTTTCGACCCCCGACTAGCTGGGGCTCTGGGGCCAACGTCCTGACTTTC. Residues: CASSFRPPTSWGSGANVLTF.

Only a few counts were recorded for this clone. The J gene is TRBJ2-5, the V gene TRBV7-8; TRBD2 matches at 10 bases. This CDR3 region has 14 residues. CDR1 and CDR2 from the germline V gene are SGHVS and FQNEAQ. The V gene end was trimmed by 7 bases and the J gene end by 6 bases; junction bases not matched to a gene: 8. The CDR3 loop reads CASIPSGSYQTQYF. In nucleotides, the CDR3 is TGTGCCAGCATCCCTAGCGGGAGCTACCAGACCCAGTACTTC.

CDR3 in amino acids: CASSRRSNQPQHF. CDR3 nucleotide sequence: TGTGCCAGCAGCCGACGGAGCAATCAGCCCCAGCATTTT. This chain joins TRBV6-1 and TRBJ1-5; D is unresolved. The CDR3 consists of 13 residues. The V and J ends lost 6 bases and 1 base respectively, with 7 bases between them. Germline CDR1 and CDR2: MNHNS and SASEGT.

The J gene is TRBJ1-4, the V gene TRBV19; D remains ambiguous. Deletions cut 5 bases from V and 8 bases from J, with 9 bases between. Germline V lookup: CDR1 LNHDA, CDR2 SQIVND (reference sequence). CDR3 length: 12 residues. The CDR3 coding sequence is TGTGCCAGTAGTTTGGATGGCGAAAAACTGTTTTTT. Its protein product is CASSLDGEKLFF.

This rearrangement joins TRBV4-3 to TRBJ2-3; no definite D call. The germline V and J ends were trimmed by 6 bases and 3 bases, with 1 base remaining between them. CDR1 and CDR2 from the germline V gene are LGHNA and YSLEER. This CDR3 contains 10 residues. The CDR3 nucleotides read TGCGCCAGCAGTACAGATACGCAGTATTTT. Residues: CASSTDTQYF.

V is TRBV6-5 and J is TRBJ2-1, with D possibly being TRBD2 (5 bases). With 6 bases removed from V and 0 bases from J, the gap between germline ends came to 12 bases. Germline CDR1 MNHEY, CDR2 SVGAGI. This CDR3 is 15 amino acids long. The CDR3 region has the DNA TGTGCCAGCAGCGAGAGCGGAGGCTCCTACAATGAGCAGTTCTTC. Protein sequence: CASSESGGSYNEQFF.

The chain recombines TRBV28 with TRBJ1-4; unclear D gene. The V and J ends lost 6 bases and 2 bases respectively, with 10 bases between them. CDR1 and CDR2 from the germline V gene are MDHEN and SYDVKM. The CDR3 is 14 residues long. CDR3 in DNA: TGTGCCAGCAGGCTTGGTGGGACTAATGAAAAACTGTTTTTT. Its translation is CASRLGGTNEKLFF. The whole variable domain, remainder taken from reference TRBV28 and TRBJ1-4, is DVKVTQSSRYLVKRTGEKVFLECVQDMDHENMFWYRQDPGLGLRLIYFSYDVKMKEKGDIPEGYSVSREKKERFSLILESASTNQTSMYLCASRLGGTNEKLFFGSGTQLSVL.

This clone was found once. The chain links TRBV10-3 to TRBJ2-3; D call uncertain. The CDR3 consists of 14 residues. Germline V gene lookup returns CDR1 ENHRY and CDR2 SYGVKD. The ends were cut back, 2 bases at V and 11 bases at J, with 17 bases in the middle. CDR3 DNA: TGTGCCATCAGTGAGCCCCGGATGGGCCTTTTGCAGTATTTT. It encodes CAISEPRMGLLQYF.

The J gene is TRBJ2-5, the V gene TRBV7-9; D remains ambiguous. Between the trimmed V and J ends, which lost 3 bases and 2 bases, there was a span of 7 bases. CDR3 size: 13 residues. In germline, CDR1 is SEHNR, CDR2 FQNEAQ (reference sequence). As DNA, the CDR3 is TGTGCCAGCAGCTTGACGTTACAAGAGACCCAGTACTTC. Its protein is CASSLTLQETQYF.

V usage is TRBV7-3 and J usage is TRBJ2-7, with 10 bases matching TRBD1. Germline-derived CDR1 and CDR2 are SGHTA and FQGTGA. V lost 4 bases, J lost 5 bases, and 5 bases stayed unmatched. The CDR3 covers 14 residues. CDR3: CASSYRDRGHEQYF. The CDR3 nucleotides read TGTGCCAGCAGCTACCGGGACAGGGGCCACGAGCAGTACTTC.

The chain uses TRBV5-4 and TRBJ2-2; D unclear. Per the germline V gene, CDR1 is SGHNT and CDR2 is YYREEE (reference sequence). CDR3 length: 15 amino acids. Trimming pared 9 bases from V and 3 bases from J, leaving 18 bases between. The CDR3: CATRNPSEHTGELFF. The CDR3 DNA reads as TGTGCCACCCGGAATCCGAGCGAACACACCGGGGAGCTGTTTTTT. Combining the CDR3 with reference TRBV5-4 and TRBJ2-2 gives the whole variable domain ETGVTQSPTHLIKTRGQQVTLRCSSQSGHNTVSWYQQALGQGPQFIFQYYREEENGRGNFPPRFSGLQFPNYSSELNVNALELDDSALYLCATRNPSEHTGELFFGEGSRLTVL.